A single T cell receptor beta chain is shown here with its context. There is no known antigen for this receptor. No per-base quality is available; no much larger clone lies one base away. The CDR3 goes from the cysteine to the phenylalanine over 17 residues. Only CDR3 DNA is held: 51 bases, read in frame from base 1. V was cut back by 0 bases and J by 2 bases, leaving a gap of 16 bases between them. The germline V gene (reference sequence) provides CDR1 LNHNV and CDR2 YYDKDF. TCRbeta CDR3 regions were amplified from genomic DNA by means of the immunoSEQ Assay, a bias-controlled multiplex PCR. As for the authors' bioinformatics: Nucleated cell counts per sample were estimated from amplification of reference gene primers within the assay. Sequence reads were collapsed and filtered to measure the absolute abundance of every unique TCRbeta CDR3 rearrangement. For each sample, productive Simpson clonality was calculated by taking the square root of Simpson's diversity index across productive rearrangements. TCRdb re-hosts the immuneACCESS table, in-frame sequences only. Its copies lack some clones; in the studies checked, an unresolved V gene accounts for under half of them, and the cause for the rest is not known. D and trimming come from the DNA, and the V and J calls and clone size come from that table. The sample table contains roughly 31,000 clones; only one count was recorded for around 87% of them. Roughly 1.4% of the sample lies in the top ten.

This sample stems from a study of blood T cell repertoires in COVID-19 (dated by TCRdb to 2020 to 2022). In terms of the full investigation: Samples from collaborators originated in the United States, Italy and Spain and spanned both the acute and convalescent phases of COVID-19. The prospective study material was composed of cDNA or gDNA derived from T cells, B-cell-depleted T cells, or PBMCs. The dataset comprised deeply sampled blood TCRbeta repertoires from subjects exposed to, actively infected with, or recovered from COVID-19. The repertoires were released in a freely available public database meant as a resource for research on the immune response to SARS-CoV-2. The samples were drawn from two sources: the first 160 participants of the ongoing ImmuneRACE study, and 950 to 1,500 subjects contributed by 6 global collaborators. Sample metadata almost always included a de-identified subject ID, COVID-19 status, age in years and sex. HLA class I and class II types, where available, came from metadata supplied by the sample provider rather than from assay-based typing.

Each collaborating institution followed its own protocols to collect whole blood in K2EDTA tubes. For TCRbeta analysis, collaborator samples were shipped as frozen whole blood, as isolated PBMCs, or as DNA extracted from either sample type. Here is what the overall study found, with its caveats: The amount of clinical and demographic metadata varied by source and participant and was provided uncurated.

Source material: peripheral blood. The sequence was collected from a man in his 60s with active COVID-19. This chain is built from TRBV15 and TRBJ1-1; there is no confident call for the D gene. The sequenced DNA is TGTGCCACCAGCAGAGATGGTCTTGCGGTAAAAAACACTGAAGCTTTCTTT. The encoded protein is CATSRDGLAVKNTEAFF.